The clone carrying this T cell receptor beta chain was counted many times. This specimen comes from a study of blood T cells in healthy people across ages. Through a sample-barcoded 5' primer and a J-beta primer mix, a second PCR was run for 7 to 11 cycles. Each CDR3 protein gets one entry after TCRdb re-called the 5' RACE reads with MiXCR. The data show about 650,000 distinct CDR3 sequences, approximately 29% seen once. This sequence was found in an elderly woman in good health. Sequencing input: blood.

In DNA form, the CDR3 reads TGTGCCAGCAGCTTAGGTTTCGAGACAGGAAAAGAGACCCAGTACTTC. It is translated as CASSLGFETGKETQYF. V usage is TRBV7-2 and J usage is TRBJ2-5; D possibly corresponds to TRBD1 (6 bases). V was cut by 1 base and J by 3 bases, with 15 bases left in between. Germline CDR1 reads SGHTA; CDR2 reads FQGNSA. The CDR3 sequence is 16 residues long.